The clone carrying this T cell receptor beta chain was observed at least ten times. Its cognate antigen is unknown. These data originate in a study of CD8+CD57+ T cells in acquired aplastic anemia. Across the whole study: Across the sorted CD4+ and CD8+ cells, DNA amounts averaged approximately 3.1 ug.

V lost 6 bases and J 9 bases, leaving 18 bases between the germline ends. The V gene's germline CDR1 is LNHDA and CDR2 SQIVND (reference sequence). The CDR3 extends over 14 amino acids. Study outcomes and limitations: In common between the patients and the controls were around 30 CD8+ CDR3 sequences. Researchers reported that CD8+ Simpson's diversity was not significantly different in patients versus controls.

TCR beta VDJ and CDR3 profiling used genomic DNA as template. TCRdb recomputed calls from the reads with MiXCR, one row per CDR3 protein. The table has 450,000 to 600,000 distinct CDR3 sequences, approximately 32% seen once; the top ten hold 0.7% to 1%. Patients picked for sequencing had shown CD8+CD57+ cell expansion detected by flow cytometry. Patients had received no therapy at the time of blood sampling. The sample comprised sorted CD4+, CD8+, or CD8+CD57+ T cells (not recorded which) from PBMCs. This chain uses TRBV19 with TRBJ2-1; perhaps TRBD1 as D (7 bases). This TCR was recovered from a human donor with aplastic anemia. CDR3 loop: CASRSEGALREQFF. CDR3 coding DNA: TGTGCCAGTAGATCGGAGGGGGCACTTCGTGAGCAGTTCTTC.